The 5 T cell receptor beta chains below were found in one sample sequenced in a study of T cell changes during pregnancy in multiple sclerosis. Some clones are missing from TCRdb's copy, which holds only in-frame ones; the method was immunoSEQ multiplex PCR. The data contain around 62,000 clones, roughly nine tenths of them singletons. Sequenced material: peripheral blood, taken in the first trimester of pregnancy. These receptors all stem from a female donor with multiple sclerosis, enrolled in a pregnancy study.

The gene calls are TRBV11-1 and TRBJ2-7, with 8 bases fitting TRBD1. After removal of 0 bases from V and 2 bases from J, the junction contained 3 bases not matched to a gene. Germline lookup yields CDR1 SGHAT and CDR2 FQDESV (reference sequence). This CDR3 contains 15 residues. The CDR3 DNA follows: TGTGCCAGCAGCTTAGCTGACAGGGGCCCCTACGAGCAGTACTTC. Protein: CASSLADRGPYEQYF.

CDR3 DNA: TGTGCCAGCGCCCTTAGCGGGTTTAGCACAGATACGCAGTATTTT. It is translated as CASALSGFSTDTQYF. The J gene is TRBJ2-3, the V gene TRBV11-2; 7 bases map to TRBD2. J lost 0 bases, V lost 8 bases, and 8 bases had no gene match. This CDR3 has 15 amino acids. Looked up from germline, CDR1 is SGHAT and CDR2 is FQNNGV.

This clone was observed a handful of times. This same CDR3 is encoded by further DNA sequences in the sample. The chain carries TRBV6-4 and TRBJ2-3, with D possibly TRBD2 on 6 matching bases. Looked up from germline, CDR1 is MRHNA and CDR2 is SNTAGT. The CDR3 consists of 15 residues. Trimming shortened V by 0 bases and J by 0 bases, and 7 bases separated the two germline ends. CDR3 amino acids: CASSDSAGSTDTQYF. CDR3 in DNA: TGTGCCAGCAGTGACTCGGCGGGAAGCACAGATACGCAGTATTTT.

The rearrangement uses TRBV6-6 and TRBJ2-1; 10 bases agree with TRBD1. CDR3 size: 16 residues. CDR1 is MNHNY and CDR2 is SVGAGI in the germline V gene (reference sequence). V was pared by 2 bases and J by 4 bases, with 5 bases of the junction left unmatched. DNA for the CDR3: TGTGCCAGCAGTTACAGCGACAGGGGGCAGTACAATGAGCAGTTCTTC. It encodes CASSYSDRGQYNEQFF.

The chain joins TRBV7-6 to TRBJ2-7; a weak D match, TRBD2 (7 bases). V dropped 3 bases and J dropped 3 bases, with 15 bases sitting between them. Germline lookup yields CDR1 SGHVS and CDR2 FNYEAQ. The CDR3 is 15 amino acids. CDR3 sequence (DNA): TGTGCCAGCAGCTTGGGGGGGCATAGCGTCTACGAGCAGTACTTC. This codes for CASSLGGHSVYEQYF. Looking up the rest from reference TRBV7-6 and TRBJ2-7 gives the full variable domain: GAGVSQSPRYKVTKRGQDVALRCDPISGHVSLYWYRQALGQGPEFLTYFNYEAQQDKSGLPNDRFSAERPEGSISTLTIQRTEQRDSAMYRCASSLGGHSVYEQYFGPGTRLTVT.